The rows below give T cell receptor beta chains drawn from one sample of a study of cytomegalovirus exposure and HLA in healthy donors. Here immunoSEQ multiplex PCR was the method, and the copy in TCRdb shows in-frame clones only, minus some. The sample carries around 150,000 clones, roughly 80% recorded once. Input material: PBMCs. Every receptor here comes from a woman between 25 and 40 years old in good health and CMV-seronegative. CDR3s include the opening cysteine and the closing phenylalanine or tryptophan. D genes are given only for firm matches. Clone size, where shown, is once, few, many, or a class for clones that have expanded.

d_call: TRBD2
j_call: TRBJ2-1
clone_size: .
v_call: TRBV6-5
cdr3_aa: CASGGVNNEQFF
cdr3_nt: TGTGCCAGCGGGGGGGTCAACAATGAGCAGTTCTTC

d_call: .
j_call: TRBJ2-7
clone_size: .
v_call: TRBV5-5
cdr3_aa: CASSPGGLNSYEQYF
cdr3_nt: TGTGCCAGCAGCCCTGGAGGGCTGAACTCCTACGAGCAGTACTTC

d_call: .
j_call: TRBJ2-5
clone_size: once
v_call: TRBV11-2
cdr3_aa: CASSLGLSLETQYF
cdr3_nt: TGTGCCAGCAGCTTAGGACTGAGCCTAGAGACCCAGTACTTC

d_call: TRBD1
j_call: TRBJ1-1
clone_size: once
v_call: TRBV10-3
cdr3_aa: CAISGKQGARTEAFF
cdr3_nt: TGTGCCATCAGTGGGAAACAGGGGGCGCGGACTGAAGCTTTCTTT

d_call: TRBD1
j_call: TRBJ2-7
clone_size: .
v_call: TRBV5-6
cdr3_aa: CASSGDRPYEQYF
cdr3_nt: TGTGCCAGCAGCGGGGACAGACCCTACGAGCAGTACTTC

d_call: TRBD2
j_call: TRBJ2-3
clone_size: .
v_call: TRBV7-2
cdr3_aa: CASSLLPLAGVADTQYF
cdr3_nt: TGTGCCAGCAGCTTACTCCCACTGGCGGGGGTGGCAGATACGCAGTATTTT

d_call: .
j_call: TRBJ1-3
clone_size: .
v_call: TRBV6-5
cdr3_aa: CASNTRVTGNTIYF
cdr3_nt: TGTGCCAGCAACACTAGGGTCACTGGAAACACCATATATTTT

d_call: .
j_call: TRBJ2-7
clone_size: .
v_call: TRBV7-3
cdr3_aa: CASSLRQGSYEQYF
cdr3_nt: TGTGCCAGCAGCTTAAGGCAGGGGTCCTACGAGCAGTACTTC

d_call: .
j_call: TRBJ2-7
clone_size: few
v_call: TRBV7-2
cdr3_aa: CASSFRYEQYF
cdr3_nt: TGTGCCAGCAGCTTTAGATACGAGCAGTACTTC

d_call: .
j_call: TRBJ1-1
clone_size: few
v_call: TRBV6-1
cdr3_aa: CASSEFQTEAFF
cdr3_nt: TGTGCCAGCAGTGAGTTCCAGACTGAAGCTTTCTTT

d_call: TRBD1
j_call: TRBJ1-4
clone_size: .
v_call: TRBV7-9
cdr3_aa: CASSRTGGGEKLFF
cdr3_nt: TGTGCCAGCAGCAGGACAGGGGGTGGTGAAAAACTGTTTTTT

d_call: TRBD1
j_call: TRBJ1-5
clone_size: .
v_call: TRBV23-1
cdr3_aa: CASNATGPDHSNQPQHF
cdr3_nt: TGCGCCAGCAACGCGACAGGGCCGGATCATAGCAATCAGCCCCAGCATTTT

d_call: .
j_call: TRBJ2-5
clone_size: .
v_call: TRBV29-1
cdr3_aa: CSVEYPGIQETQYF
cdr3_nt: TGCAGCGTTGAGTACCCTGGCATCCAAGAGACCCAGTACTTC

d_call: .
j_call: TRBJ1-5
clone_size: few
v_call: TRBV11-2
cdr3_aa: CASSPNTDQPQHF
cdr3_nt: TGTGCCAGCAGCCCGAACACCGATCAGCCCCAGCATTTT

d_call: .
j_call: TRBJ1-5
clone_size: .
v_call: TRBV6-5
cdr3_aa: CASSLTVNQPQHF
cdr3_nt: TGTGCCAGCAGTCTAACGGTTAATCAGCCCCAGCATTTT

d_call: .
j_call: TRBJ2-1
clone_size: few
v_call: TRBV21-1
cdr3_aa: CASPPGRRAPNEQFF
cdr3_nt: TGTGCCAGCCCCCCAGGACGGAGGGCTCCGAATGAGCAGTTCTTC

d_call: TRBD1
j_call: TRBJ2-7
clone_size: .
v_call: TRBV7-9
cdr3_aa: CASGRTGDDEQYF
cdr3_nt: TGTGCCAGCGGCCGGACAGGGGATGACGAGCAGTACTTC

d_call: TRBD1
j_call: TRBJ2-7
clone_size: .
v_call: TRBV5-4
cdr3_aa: CASSATGGPISYEQYF
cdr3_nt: TGTGCCAGCAGTGCCACAGGGGGCCCTATATCCTACGAGCAGTACTTC

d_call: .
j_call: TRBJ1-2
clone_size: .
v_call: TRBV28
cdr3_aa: CASSNRNYGYTF
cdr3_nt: TGTGCCAGCAGTAACAGGAACTATGGCTACACCTTC

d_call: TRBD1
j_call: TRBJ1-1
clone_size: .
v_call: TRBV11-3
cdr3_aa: CASSLQGETEAFF
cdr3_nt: TGTGCCAGCAGCCTTCAGGGGGAAACTGAAGCTTTCTTT

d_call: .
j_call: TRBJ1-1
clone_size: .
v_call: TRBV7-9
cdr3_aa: CASSLVFPNTEAFF
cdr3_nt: TGTGCCAGCAGCTTAGTATTCCCGAACACTGAAGCTTTCTTT

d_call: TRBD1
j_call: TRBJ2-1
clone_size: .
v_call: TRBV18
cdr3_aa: CASSRVVGTVANEQFF
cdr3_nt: TGTGCCAGCTCACGCGTGGTAGGGACAGTAGCCAATGAGCAGTTCTTC

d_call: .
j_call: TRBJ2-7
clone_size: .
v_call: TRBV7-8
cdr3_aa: CASSPPERGYEQYF
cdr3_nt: TGTGCCAGCAGCCCACCGGAAAGGGGTTACGAGCAGTACTTC

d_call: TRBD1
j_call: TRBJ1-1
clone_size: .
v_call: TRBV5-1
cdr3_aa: CASSQGQGIGTEAFF
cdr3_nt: TGCGCCAGCAGCCAAGGACAGGGAATCGGCACTGAAGCTTTCTTT

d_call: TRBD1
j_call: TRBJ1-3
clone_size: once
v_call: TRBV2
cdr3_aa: CASSAGGLALNTIYF
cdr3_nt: TGTGCCAGCAGCGCAGGGGGGCTCGCCCTAAACACCATATATTTT

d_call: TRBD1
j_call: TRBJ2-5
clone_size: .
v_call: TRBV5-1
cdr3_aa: CASSLQGFQETQYF
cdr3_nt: TGCGCCAGCAGCTTACAGGGGTTCCAAGAGACCCAGTACTTC

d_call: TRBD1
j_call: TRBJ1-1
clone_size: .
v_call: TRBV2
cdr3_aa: CASSRGFMNTEAFF
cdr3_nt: TGTGCCAGCAGCAGGGGGTTCATGAACACTGAAGCTTTCTTT

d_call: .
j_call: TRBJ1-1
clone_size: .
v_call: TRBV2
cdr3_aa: CASSKTGDTEAFF
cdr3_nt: TGTGCCAGCAGCAAGACAGGAGACACTGAAGCTTTCTTT

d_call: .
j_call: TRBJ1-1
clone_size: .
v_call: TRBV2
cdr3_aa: CATKGTQGEAFF
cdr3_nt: TGTGCCACAAAAGGGACACAAGGAGAAGCTTTCTTT

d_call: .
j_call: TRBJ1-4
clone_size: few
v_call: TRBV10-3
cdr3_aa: CAISIRKLFF
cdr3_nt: TGTGCCATCTCCATCAGAAAACTGTTTTTT

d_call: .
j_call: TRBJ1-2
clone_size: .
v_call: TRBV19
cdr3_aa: CASSIVGAECTF
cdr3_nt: TGTGCCAGTAGTATAGTAGGGGCAGAGTGCACCTTC

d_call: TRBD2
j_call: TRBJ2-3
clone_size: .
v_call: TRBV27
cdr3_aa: CASSPTLGAGGANTQYF
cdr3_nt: TGTGCCAGCAGTCCTACCTTGGGAGCGGGGGGGGCGAATACGCAGTATTTT

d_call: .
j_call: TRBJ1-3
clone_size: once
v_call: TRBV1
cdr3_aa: CTSSKPGQGARTGNTIYF
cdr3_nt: TGCACCAGCAGCAAACCGGGACAGGGAGCCCGAACTGGAAACACCATATATTTT

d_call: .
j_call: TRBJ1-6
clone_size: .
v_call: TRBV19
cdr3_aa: CASSIRGGTSPLHF
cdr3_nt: TGTGCCAGTAGTATTCGAGGGGGAACCTCACCCCTCCACTTT

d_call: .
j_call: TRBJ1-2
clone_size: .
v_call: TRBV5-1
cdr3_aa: CASSEVGGSGYGYTF
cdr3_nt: TGCGCCAGCAGCGAGGTCGGGGGGTCGGGCTATGGCTACACCTTC